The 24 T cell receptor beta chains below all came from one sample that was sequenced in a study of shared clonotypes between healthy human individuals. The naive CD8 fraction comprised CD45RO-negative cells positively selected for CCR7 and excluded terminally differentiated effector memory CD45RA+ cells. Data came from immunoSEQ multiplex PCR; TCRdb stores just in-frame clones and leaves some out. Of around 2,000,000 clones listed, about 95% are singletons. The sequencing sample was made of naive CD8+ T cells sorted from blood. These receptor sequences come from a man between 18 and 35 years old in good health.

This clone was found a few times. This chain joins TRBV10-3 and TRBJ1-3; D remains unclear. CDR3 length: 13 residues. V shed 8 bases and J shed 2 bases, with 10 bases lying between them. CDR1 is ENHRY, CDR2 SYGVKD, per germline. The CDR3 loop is CAIGSLAGNTIYF. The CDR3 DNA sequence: TGTGCCATCGGCAGTCTAGCTGGAAACACCATATATTTT.

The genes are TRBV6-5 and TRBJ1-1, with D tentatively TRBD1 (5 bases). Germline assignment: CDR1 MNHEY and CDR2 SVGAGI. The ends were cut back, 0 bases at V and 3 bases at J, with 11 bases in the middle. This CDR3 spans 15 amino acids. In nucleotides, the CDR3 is TGTGCCAGCAGTTACTCTCAGGGTCCCTACACTGAAGCTTTCTTT. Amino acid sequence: CASSYSQGPYTEAFF.

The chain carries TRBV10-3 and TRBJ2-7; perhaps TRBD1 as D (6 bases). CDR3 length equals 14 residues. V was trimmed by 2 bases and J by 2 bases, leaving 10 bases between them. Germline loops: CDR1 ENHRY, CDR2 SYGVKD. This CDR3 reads CAISETGQTYEQYF. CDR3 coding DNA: TGTGCCATCAGTGAGACTGGACAGACCTACGAGCAGTACTTC.

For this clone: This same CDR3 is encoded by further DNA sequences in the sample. As DNA, the CDR3 is TGTGCCAGCAGCTTAGACATGAACACTGAAGCTTTCTTT. This sequence encodes CASSLDMNTEAFF. The chain recombines TRBV7-9 with TRBJ1-1; no clear D gene. The CDR3 is made up of 13 amino acids. Germline CDR1 is SEHNR and CDR2 is FQNEAQ (reference sequence). Trimming pared 1 base from V and 0 bases from J, leaving 3 bases between. The full variable domain, with the rest looked up from reference TRBV7-9 and TRBJ1-1, is DTGVSQNPRHKITKRGQNVTFRCDPISEHNRLYWYRQTLGQGPEFLTYFQNEAQLEKSRLLSDRFSAERPKGSFSTLEIQRTEQGDSAMYLCASSLDMNTEAFFGQGTRLTVV.

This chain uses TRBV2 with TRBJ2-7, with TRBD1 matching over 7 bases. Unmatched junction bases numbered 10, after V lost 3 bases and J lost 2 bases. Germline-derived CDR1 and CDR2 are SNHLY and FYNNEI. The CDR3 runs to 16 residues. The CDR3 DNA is TGTGCCAGCAGTGACCCCGCCGGGACAGCTGCCTACGAGCAGTACTTC. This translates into CASSDPAGTAAYEQYF.

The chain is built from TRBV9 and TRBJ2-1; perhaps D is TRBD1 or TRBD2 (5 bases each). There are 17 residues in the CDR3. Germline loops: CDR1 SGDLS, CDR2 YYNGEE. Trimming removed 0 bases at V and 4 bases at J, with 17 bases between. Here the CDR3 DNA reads TGTGCCAGCAGCGTAGGGGTGGGGGACGATCCTTACAATGAGCAGTTCTTC. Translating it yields CASSVGVGDDPYNEQFF.

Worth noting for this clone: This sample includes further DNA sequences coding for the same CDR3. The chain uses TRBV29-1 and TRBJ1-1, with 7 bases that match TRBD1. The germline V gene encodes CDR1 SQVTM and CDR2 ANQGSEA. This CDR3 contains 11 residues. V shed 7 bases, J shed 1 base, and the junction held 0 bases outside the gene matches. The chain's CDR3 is CSGQGNTEAFF. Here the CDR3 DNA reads TGCAGCGGACAGGGGAACACTGAAGCTTTCTTT.

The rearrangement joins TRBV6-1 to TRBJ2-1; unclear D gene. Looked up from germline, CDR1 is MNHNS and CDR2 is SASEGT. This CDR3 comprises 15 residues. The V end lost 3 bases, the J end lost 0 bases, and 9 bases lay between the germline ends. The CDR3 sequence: CASSDGVLSYNEQFF. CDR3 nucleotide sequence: TGTGCCAGCAGTGATGGGGTTCTCTCCTACAATGAGCAGTTCTTC.

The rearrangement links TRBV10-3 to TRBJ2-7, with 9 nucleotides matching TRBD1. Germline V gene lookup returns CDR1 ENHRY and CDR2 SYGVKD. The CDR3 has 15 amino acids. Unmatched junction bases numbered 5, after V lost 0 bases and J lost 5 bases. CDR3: CAISESWTGDNEQYF. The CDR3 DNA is TGTGCCATCAGTGAGTCGTGGACAGGGGATAACGAGCAGTACTTC.

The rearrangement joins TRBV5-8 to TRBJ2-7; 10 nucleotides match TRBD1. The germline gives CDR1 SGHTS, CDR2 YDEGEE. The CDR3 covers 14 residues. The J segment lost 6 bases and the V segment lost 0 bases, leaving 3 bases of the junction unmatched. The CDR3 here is CASSLDGTGAEQYF. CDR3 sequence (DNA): TGTGCCAGCAGCTTGGACGGGACAGGGGCCGAGCAGTACTTC.

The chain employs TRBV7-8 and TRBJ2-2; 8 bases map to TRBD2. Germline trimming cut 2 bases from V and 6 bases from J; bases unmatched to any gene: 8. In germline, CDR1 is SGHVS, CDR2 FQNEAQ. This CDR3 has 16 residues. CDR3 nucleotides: TGTGCCAGCAGCTTACCCGCGGGAGGATACGCCGGGGAGCTGTTTTTT. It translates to CASSLPAGGYAGELFF.

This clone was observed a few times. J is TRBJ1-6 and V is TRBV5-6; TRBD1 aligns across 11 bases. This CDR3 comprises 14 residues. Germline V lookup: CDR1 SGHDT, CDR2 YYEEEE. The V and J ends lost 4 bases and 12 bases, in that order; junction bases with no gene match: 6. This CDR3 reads CASSDGTGGGPLHF. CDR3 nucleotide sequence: TGTGCCAGCAGCGACGGGACAGGGGGTGGACCCCTCCACTTT.

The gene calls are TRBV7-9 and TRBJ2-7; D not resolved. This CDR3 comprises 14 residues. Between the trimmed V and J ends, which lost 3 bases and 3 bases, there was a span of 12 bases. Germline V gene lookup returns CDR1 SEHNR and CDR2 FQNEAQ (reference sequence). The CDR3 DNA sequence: TGTGCCAGCAGCTTTGCTGGGTCTATCTACGAGCAGTACTTC. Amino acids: CASSFAGSIYEQYF.

The CDR3 spells CASWAVGANVLTF. The CDR3 bases are TGTGCCAGTTGGGCGGTTGGGGCCAACGTCCTGACTTTC. The gene calls are TRBV19 and TRBJ2-6, with D unresolved. This CDR3 comprises 13 residues. Germline assignment: CDR1 LNHDA and CDR2 SQIVND (reference sequence). Trimming took off 8 bases at V and 3 bases at J, with 8 bases between the two ends.

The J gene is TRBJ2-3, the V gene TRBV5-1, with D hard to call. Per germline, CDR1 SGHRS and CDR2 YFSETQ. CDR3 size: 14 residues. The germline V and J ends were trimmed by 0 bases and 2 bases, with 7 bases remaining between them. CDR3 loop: CASSLVSITDTQYF. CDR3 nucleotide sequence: TGCGCCAGCAGCTTGGTGTCGATCACAGATACGCAGTATTTT. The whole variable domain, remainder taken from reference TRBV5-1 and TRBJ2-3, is KAGVTQTPRYLIKTRGQQVTLSCSPISGHRSVSWYQQTPGQGLQFLFEYFSETQRNKGNFPGRFSGRQFSNSRSEMNVSTLELGDSALYLCASSLVSITDTQYFGPGTRLTVL.

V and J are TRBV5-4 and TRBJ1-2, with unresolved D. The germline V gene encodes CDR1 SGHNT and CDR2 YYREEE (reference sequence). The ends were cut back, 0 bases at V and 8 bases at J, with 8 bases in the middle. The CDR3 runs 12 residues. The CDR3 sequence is CASSLAAAGYTF. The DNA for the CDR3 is TGTGCCAGCAGCTTGGCGGCCGCGGGCTACACCTTC.

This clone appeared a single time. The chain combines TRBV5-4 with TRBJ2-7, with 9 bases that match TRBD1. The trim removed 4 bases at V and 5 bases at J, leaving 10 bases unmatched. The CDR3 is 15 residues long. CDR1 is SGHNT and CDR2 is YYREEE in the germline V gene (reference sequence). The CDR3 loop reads CASSATPGQGDEQYF. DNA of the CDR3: TGTGCCAGCAGCGCCACCCCGGGACAGGGAGACGAGCAGTACTTC.

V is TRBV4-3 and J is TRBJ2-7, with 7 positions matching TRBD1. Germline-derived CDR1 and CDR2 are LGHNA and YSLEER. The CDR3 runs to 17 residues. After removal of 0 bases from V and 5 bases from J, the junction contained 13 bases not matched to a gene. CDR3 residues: CASSQESVGTEGDEQYF. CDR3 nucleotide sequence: TGCGCCAGCAGCCAAGAATCGGTGGGGACAGAAGGGGACGAGCAGTACTTC.

CDR3 in amino acids: CAVDSGGPAAVYEQYF. Written as DNA, the CDR3 is TGTGCCGTAGACAGTGGAGGTCCCGCCGCCGTCTACGAGCAGTACTTC. This chain uses TRBV28 with TRBJ2-7, with D possibly called TRBD1 or TRBD2 (5 bases each). The CDR3 consists of 16 residues. Deletions cut 11 bases from V and 3 bases from J, with 26 bases between. Germline loops: CDR1 MDHEN, CDR2 SYDVKM.

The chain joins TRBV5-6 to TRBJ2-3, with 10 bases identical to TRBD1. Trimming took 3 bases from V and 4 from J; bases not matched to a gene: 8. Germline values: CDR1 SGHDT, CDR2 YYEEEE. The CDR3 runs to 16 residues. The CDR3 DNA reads TGTGCCAGCAGCTCATGGACAGGGGGTCTGGCAGATACGCAGTATTTT. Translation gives CASSSWTGGLADTQYF.

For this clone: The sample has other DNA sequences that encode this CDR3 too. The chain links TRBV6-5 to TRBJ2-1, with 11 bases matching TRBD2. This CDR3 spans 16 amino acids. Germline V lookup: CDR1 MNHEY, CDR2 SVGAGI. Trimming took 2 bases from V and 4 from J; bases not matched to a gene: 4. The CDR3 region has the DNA TGTGCCAGCAGTTACCTAGCGGGAGGCTCGTACAATGAGCAGTTCTTC. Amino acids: CASSYLAGGSYNEQFF.

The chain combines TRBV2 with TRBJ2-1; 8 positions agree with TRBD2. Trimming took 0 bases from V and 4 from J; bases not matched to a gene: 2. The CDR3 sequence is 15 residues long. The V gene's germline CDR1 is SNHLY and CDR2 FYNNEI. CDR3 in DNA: TGTGCCAGCAGTGAAGCGACTAGCGAGTACAATGAGCAGTTCTTC. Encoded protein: CASSEATSEYNEQFF.

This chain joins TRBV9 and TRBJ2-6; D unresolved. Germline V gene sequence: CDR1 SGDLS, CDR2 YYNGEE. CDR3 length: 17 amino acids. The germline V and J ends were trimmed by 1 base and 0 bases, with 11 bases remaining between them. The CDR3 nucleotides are TGTGCCAGCAGCGTAAGTGGAGCTTCCTCTGGGGCCAACGTCCTGACTTTC. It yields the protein CASSVSGASSGANVLTF.

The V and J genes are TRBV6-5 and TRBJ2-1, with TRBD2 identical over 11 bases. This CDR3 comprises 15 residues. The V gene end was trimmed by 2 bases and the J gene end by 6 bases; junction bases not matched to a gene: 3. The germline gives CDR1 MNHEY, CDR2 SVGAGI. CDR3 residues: CASSYLAGGSNEQFF. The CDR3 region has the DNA TGTGCCAGCAGTTACCTAGCGGGAGGTTCCAATGAGCAGTTCTTC.